This is a list of T cell receptor beta chains from one sample in a study of read filtering for tumor transcriptome and immune sequencing. TCRdb reprocessed the reads via MiXCR and lists one record per CDR3 protein. The sample includes over 35,000 distinct CDR3 sequences, around 11% of them seen just once. The sample consisted of a population of CD138-negative cells sorted from bone marrow. The receptors shown here come from a donor aged 40 or over with multiple myeloma. Both conserved end residues are part of each CDR3. Each record gives: D gene, clone size, V gene, J gene, CDR3 DNA, CDR3 protein. The D gene is left open where the match is weak. The listing skips clone size in some rows; elsewhere it reads once, few, many or a size class.

>TRBD1|many|TRBV13|TRBJ1-2
TGTGCCAGCAGTCCGCGGACAGGGGGAAATGGCTACACCTTC
CASSPRTGGNGYTF
>-|many|TRBV10-3|TRBJ2-6
TGTGCCGCGGCCCCCTCTGGGGCCAACGTCCTGACTTTC
CAAAPSGANVLTF
>TRBD2|many|TRBV20-1|TRBJ2-3
TGCAGTGCTAGGCCGAGGACTAGACCAGATACGCAGTATTTT
CSARPRTRPDTQYF
>TRBD2|many|TRBV5-1|TRBJ2-3
TGCGCCAGCAGCTTGGCTAGCGGGCGCGTAGGAGGCACAGATACGCAGTATTTT
CASSLASGRVGGTDTQYF
>-|many|TRBV27|TRBJ1-1
TGTGCCAGCAGACAGAACCCCGGGAACTCCGCAACTTTCTTT
CASRQNPGNSATFF
>TRBD1|many|TRBV29-1|TRBJ2-7
TGCAGCGTCCGGGACAGGGTTGACTACGAGCAGTACTTC
CSVRDRVDYEQYF
>TRBD1|many|TRBV18|TRBJ2-7
TGTGCCAGCTCCCAAGACAGGGGGGGTGAGCAGTACTTC
CASSQDRGGEQYF
>TRBD1|many|TRBV28|TRBJ2-5
TGTGCCAGCAGTTCGGGACAGATTCAAGAGACCCAGTACTTC
CASSSGQIQETQYF
>-|-|TRBV3-1|TRBJ2-3
TGTGCCAGCAGCCACCATTACCCCCCGGGAGATACGCAGTATTTT
CASSHHYPPGDTQYF
>-|many|TRBV12-5|TRBJ2-1
TGTGCTAGTGGCCCCGGAGGGGGAACCTACAATGAGCAGTTCTTC
CASGPGGGTYNEQFF
>-|many|TRBV11-2|TRBJ2-2
TGTGCCAGCAGCTTAAGTTTTTCGAACACCGGGGAGCTGTTTTTT
CASSLSFSNTGELFF
>-|-|TRBV20-1|TRBJ1-2
TGCAGTGCTCCCCACGGGGGGGCCGACTATGGCTACACCTTC
CSAPHGGADYGYTF
>-|many|TRBV6-5|TRBJ1-6
TGTGCCAGCTCTAGGGAGGGTATGGATTCACCCCTCCACTTT
CASSREGMDSPLHF
>-|many|TRBV28|TRBJ2-6
TGTGCCAGCAGTACCAATCCCGCTCTCTCTGGGGCCAACGTCCTGACTTTC
CASSTNPALSGANVLTF
>-|-|TRBV3-1|TRBJ2-5
TGTGCCAGCAGCCAAGACTTGCCGGAGGTAGAGACCCAGTACTTC
CASSQDLPEVETQYF
>TRBD2|many|TRBV28|TRBJ2-3
TGTGCCAGCCCTGCGGCGGGGGGTAAGACAGATACGCAGTATTTT
CASPAAGGKTDTQYF
>-|many|TRBV29-1|TRBJ1-2
TGCAGCGTCCCTGGACTGGCCCCCTCCTCCCATGGCTACACCTTC
CSVPGLAPSSHGYTF
>-|many|TRBV5-1|TRBJ2-1
TGCGCCAGCAGCTGGGGCGGGTCGGGCAATGAGCAGTTCTTC
CASSWGGSGNEQFF
>-|few|TRBV6-5|TRBJ2-5
TGTGCCAGCCGCCCTTGGCTGGGGGCGGAAGAGACCCAGTACTTC
CASRPWLGAEETQYF
>TRBD1|many|TRBV7-9|TRBJ2-3
TGTGCCAGCAGCTTCCGGACAGGGGAAGGTGATACGCAGTATTTT
CASSFRTGEGDTQYF
>-|many|TRBV5-1|TRBJ1-1
TGCGCCAGCAGCTTTGGACGGGGGAACACTGAAGCTTTCTTT
CASSFGRGNTEAFF
>TRBD1|few|TRBV5-1|TRBJ2-5
TGCGCCAGCAGCGAAGGACAGGGTGGGGAGACCCAGTACTTC
CASSEGQGGETQYF
>-|-|TRBV7-9|TRBJ1-2
TGTGTCAGCAGCTCAATGGGGGAGAACTATGGCTACACCTTC
CVSSSMGENYGYTF
>TRBD1|-|TRBV11-2|TRBJ1-5
TGTGCCAGCAGTCGACAGGGATGGCAGCCCCAGCATTTT
CASSRQGWQPQHF
>TRBD1|many|TRBV18|TRBJ2-3
TGTGCCAGCTCACCATGGACAGGGGGCACAGATACGCAGTATTTT
CASSPWTGGTDTQYF
>-|many|TRBV20-1|TRBJ2-3
TGCAGTGCCCTTAGACTAGATACGCAGTATTTT
CSALRLDTQYF
>-|many|TRBV6-6|TRBJ2-1
TGTGCCAGCAAGGACCTATCGGGGAATGAGCAGTTCTTC
CASKDLSGNEQFF
>TRBD1|many|TRBV6-7|TRBJ1-2
TGTGCCAGGGGATGGACAGGTTTTTATGGCTACACCTTC
CARGWTGFYGYTF
>TRBD1|many|TRBV6-1|TRBJ2-3
TGTGCCAGCAGTGATACAGGGGGGACAGATACGCAGTATTTT
CASSDTGGTDTQYF
>-|few|TRBV18|TRBJ2-3
TGTGCCAGCTCACCAAGGACATTGGATACGCAGTATTTT
CASSPRTLDTQYF
>-|many|TRBV7-9|TRBJ2-1
TGTGCCAGCAGCCCTCCGGCATACAATGAGCAGTTCTTC
CASSPPAYNEQFF
>TRBD1|many|TRBV7-9|TRBJ2-5
TGTGCCAGCAGCCTACAGGGGTCATACCAAGAGACCCAGTACTTC
CASSLQGSYQETQYF
>-|many|TRBV2|TRBJ2-2
TGTGCCAGCAAGTCAGGGGTTAACACCGGGGAGCTGTTTTTT
CASKSGVNTGELFF
>-|many|TRBV20-1|TRBJ2-7
TGCAGTGCCCTAGAGAGATACGAGCAGTACTTC
CSALERYEQYF
>TRBD1|few|TRBV12-3/TRBV12-4|TRBJ1-3
TGTGCCAGCAGTTTGATTGGGGACAGGGTCTCTGGAAACACCATATATTTT
CASSLIGDRVSGNTIYF
>TRBD1|many|TRBV29-1|TRBJ1-5
TGCAGCGTTGAAGGGACAGGCGGGGAGCCCCAGCATTTT
CSVEGTGGEPQHF
>-|many|TRBV5-5|TRBJ2-7
TGTGCCAGCAGCTTGGGGGTAGGATACGAGCAGTACTTC
CASSLGVGYEQYF
>TRBD1|many|TRBV23-1|TRBJ2-1
TGCGCCAGCAGTCACCCTACAGGGGACGAGCAGTTCTTC
CASSHPTGDEQFF
>-|many|TRBV20-1|TRBJ1-5
TGCAGTGCTAGAGATAGTCGGGGCCAGCCCCAGCATTTT
CSARDSRGQPQHF
>-|-|TRBV5-1|TRBJ2-3
TGCGCCAGCAGCCCTTATAGCACAGATACGCAGTATTTT
CASSPYSTDTQYF
>TRBD1|many|TRBV7-2|TRBJ2-6
TGTGCCAGCAGCTTATGGGACAGCACTTCTGGGGCCAACGTCCTGACTTTC
CASSLWDSTSGANVLTF
>-|medium-sized|TRBV30|TRBJ2-1
TGTGCCTGGATGGGGGCATACTACAATGAGCAGTTCTTC
CAWMGAYYNEQFF
>-|many|TRBV20-1|TRBJ1-1
TGCAGTGCTAGAGATCGGGGTCCTTCCGCATGGAACACTGAAGCTTTCTTT
CSARDRGPSAWNTEAFF
>TRBD2|many|TRBV4-2|TRBJ2-1
TGTGCCAGCAGCCGGCTAGCGGGGGGGTACAATGAGCAGTTCTTC
CASSRLAGGYNEQFF
>-|many|TRBV11-2|TRBJ2-1
TGTGCCAGCAGCTTTTACAATGAGCAGTTCTTC
CASSFYNEQFF
>TRBD1|many|TRBV11-3|TRBJ1-2
TGTGCCAGCAGCATGCCCGGGACAGGCTATGGCTACACCTTC
CASSMPGTGYGYTF
>-|many|TRBV6-5|TRBJ2-4
TGTGCCAGCAGGACAACAGGAGCAGCCAAAAACATTCAGTACTTC
CASRTTGAAKNIQYF
>-|many|TRBV11-2|TRBJ1-1
TGTGCCAGCAGCGGAGGAGGGGGGATTTTGAACACTGAAGCTTTCTTT
CASSGGGGILNTEAFF
>-|-|TRBV4-1|TRBJ2-5
TGCGCCAGCAGCCAAGAGACGGCCCCCCCGGGACACCTGGGGGAAGAGACCCAGTACTTC
CASSQETAPPGHLGEETQYF
>-|-|TRBV5-1|TRBJ2-2
TGCGCCAGCAGCTTCACCACCCACACCGGGGAGCCGTTTTTT
CASSFTTHTGEPFF